This paragraph reports one T cell receptor (beta chain). The antigen is undetermined. This CDR3 is built from 13 residues. Per germline, CDR1 LNHDA and CDR2 SQIVND (reference sequence). The V end was cut by 4 bases, the J end by 4 bases, with 9 bases between. This entry belongs to a study of siplizumab effects on memory and regulatory T cells. General study results and limits: With siplizumab, mappable alloreactive CD4+ clones averaged around 70% Treg-derived, versus less than 35% in controls. The authors mapped only a minor fraction of alloreactive clones to unstimulated subsets. Both greater diversity than memory cells and a major contribution to the alloresponse seemed to characterize naive T cells.

Data came from immunoSEQ multiplex PCR; TCRdb stores just in-frame clones and leaves some out. The data show about 50,000 clones, with about 90% seen just once and less than 0.35% held by the top ten. The source is a human donor in good health. J is TRBJ2-3 and V is TRBV19; D is uncertain. What was sequenced was naive CD8+ T cells sorted from blood. DNA of the CDR3: TGTGCCAGTAGTAGGATGGGCCCAGATACGCAGTATTTT. Protein product: CASSRMGPDTQYF.